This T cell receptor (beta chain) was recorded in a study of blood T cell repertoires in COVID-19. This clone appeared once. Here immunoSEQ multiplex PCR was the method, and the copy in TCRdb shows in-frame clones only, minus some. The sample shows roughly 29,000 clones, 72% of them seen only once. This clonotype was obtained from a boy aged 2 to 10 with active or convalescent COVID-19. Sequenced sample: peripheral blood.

CDR3 amino acids: CASSPVGLVSWGVRTDTQYF. For the CDR3, the DNA is TGTGCCAGCAGCCCCGTAGGTCTTGTTAGTTGGGGGGTCCGCACAGATACGCAGTATTTT. The rearrangement joins TRBV9 to TRBJ2-3, with D perhaps matching TRBD2 (6 bases). The V gene lost 4 bases and the J gene lost 1 base, with 28 bases spanning the gap. The CDR3 covers 20 residues. Germline CDR1 is SGDLS and CDR2 is YYNGEE. The full variable domain, with the rest looked up from reference TRBV9 and TRBJ2-3, is DSGVTQTPKHLITATGQRVTLRCSPRSGDLSVYWYQQSLDQGLQFLIQYYNGEERAKGNILERFSAQQFPDLHSELNLSSLELGDSALYFCASSPVGLVSWGVRTDTQYFGPGTRLTVL.